What follows describes a single TCR beta chain. The antigen remains undetermined. This sample's time point: week 35, safety follow-up. With topical imiquimod, each dose of the vaccine consisted of 300 ug of mutant IDH1 20-mer peptide. The data were taken from a study of a mutant IDH1 vaccine in newly diagnosed glioma. Clones were read by immunoSEQ multiplex PCR, and TCRdb kept only the in-frame ones, dropping some. The table lists 55,000 to 65,000 clones, 80% to 85% of them singletons. This CDR3 has 14 amino acids. Per germline, CDR1 LNHNV and CDR2 YYDKDF (reference sequence). The material was PBMCs, obtained from a glioma patient whose treatment included an IDH1 peptide vaccine. This receptor was identified in a man younger than 45 with glioma. The chain combines TRBV15 with TRBJ2-5; D possibly matches TRBD1 or TRBD2 (5 bases each). The end of the DNA fits TRBJ2-7 better, so the J call may be wrong. CDR3 sequence reads: CATSPIGGSYEQYF. CDR3 sequence (DNA): TGTGCCACCAGTCCTATTGGGGGCTCCTACGAGCAGTACTTC.